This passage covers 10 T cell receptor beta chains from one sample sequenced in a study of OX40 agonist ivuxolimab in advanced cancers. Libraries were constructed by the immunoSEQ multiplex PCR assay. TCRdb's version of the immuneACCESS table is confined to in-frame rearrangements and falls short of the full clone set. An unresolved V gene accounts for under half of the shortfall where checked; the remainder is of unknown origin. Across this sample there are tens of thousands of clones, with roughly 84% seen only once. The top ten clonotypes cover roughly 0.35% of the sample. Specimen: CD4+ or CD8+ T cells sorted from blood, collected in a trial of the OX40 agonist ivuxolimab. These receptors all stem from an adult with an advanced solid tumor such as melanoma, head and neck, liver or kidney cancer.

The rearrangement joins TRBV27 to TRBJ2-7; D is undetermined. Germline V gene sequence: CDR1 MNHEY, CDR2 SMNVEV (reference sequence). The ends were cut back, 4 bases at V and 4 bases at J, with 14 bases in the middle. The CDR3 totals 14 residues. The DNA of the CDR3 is TGTGCCAGCAGTTCGACCGGCCCCCTTTACGAGCAGTACTTC. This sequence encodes CASSSTGPLYEQYF.

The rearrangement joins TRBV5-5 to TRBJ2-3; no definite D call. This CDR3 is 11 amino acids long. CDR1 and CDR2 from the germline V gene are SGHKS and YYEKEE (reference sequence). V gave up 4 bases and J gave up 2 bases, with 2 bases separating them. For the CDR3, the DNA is TGTGCCAGCAGCGCCACAGATACGCAGTATTTT. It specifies CASSATDTQYF.

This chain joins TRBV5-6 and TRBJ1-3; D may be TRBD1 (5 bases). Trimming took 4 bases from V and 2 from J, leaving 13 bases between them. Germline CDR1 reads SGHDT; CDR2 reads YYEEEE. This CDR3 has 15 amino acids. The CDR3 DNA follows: TGTGCCAGCAGCGGGACGGGCCTCGCTGGAAACACCATATATTTT. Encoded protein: CASSGTGLAGNTIYF.

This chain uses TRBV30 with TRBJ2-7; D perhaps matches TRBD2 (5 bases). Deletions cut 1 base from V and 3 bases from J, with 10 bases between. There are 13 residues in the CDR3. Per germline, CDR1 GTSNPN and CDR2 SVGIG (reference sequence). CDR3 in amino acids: CAWSGSAYYEQYF. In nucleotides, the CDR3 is TGTGCCTGGAGTGGTAGCGCCTACTACGAGCAGTACTTC.

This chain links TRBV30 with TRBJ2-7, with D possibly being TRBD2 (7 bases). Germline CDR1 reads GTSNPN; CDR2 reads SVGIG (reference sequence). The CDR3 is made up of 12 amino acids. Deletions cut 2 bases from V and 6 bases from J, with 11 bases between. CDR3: CAWSTGGLEQYF. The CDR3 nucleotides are TGTGCCTGGAGTACCGGGGGGCTCGAGCAGTACTTC.

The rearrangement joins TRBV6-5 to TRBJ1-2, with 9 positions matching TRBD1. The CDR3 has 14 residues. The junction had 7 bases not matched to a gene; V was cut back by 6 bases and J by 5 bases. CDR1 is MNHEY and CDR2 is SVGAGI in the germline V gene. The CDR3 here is CASSQDRGRYGYTF. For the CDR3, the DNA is TGTGCCAGCAGCCAGGACAGGGGCCGTTATGGCTACACCTTC.

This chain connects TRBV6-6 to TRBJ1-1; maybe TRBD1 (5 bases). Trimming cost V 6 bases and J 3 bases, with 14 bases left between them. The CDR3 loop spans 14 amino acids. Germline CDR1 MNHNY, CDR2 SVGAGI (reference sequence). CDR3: CASRGFQGHTEAFF. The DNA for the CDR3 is TGTGCCAGCAGAGGTTTCCAGGGACACACTGAAGCTTTCTTT.

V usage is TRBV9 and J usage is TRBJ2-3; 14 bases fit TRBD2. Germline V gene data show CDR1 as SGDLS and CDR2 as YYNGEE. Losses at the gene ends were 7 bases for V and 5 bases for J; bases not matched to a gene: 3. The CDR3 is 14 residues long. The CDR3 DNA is TGTGCCAGCGGGACTAGCGGGAGCGGAGATACGCAGTATTTT. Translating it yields CASGTSGSGDTQYF.

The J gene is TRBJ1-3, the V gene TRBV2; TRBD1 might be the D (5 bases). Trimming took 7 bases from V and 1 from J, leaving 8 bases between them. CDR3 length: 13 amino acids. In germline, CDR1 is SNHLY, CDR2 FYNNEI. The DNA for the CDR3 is TGTGCCAGCAATAGACAGTCTGGAAACACCATATATTTT. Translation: CASNRQSGNTIYF.

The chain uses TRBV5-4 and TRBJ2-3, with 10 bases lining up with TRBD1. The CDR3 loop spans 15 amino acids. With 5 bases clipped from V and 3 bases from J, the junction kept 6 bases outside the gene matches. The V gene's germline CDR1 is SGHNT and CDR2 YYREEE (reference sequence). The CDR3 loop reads CASRLTGGATDTQYF. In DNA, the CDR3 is TGTGCCAGCAGGCTGACAGGGGGCGCGACAGATACGCAGTATTTT.